This passage covers 23 T cell receptor beta chains from one sample sequenced in a study of resident and recirculating memory T cells in vitiligo (dated by TCRdb to the late 2010s). To prepare the library, the immunoSEQ multiplex PCR assay was applied. This immuneACCESS table, as held by TCRdb, lists in-frame sequences with V and J called but not all clones. Of the missing ones, under half trace to an unresolved V gene in checked studies; the others have no known cause. Across this sample there are around 38,000 clones, with around 90% seen only once. The ten largest clones represent more than 3.5% of the sample. Sequenced material: blood. Receptors originate from a male donor with vitiligo.

The chain employs TRBV9 and TRBJ2-2; tentative D call: TRBD2 (5 bases). The V end lost 0 bases, the J end lost 5 bases, and 23 bases lay between the germline ends. CDR1 and CDR2 from the germline V gene are SGDLS and YYNGEE. This CDR3 region has 19 residues. CDR3 nucleotides: TGTGCCAGCAGCGTAGGTTTAGGGCGGGCCGTCTTTCTGACCGGGGAGCTGTTTTTT. This gives the protein CASSVGLGRAVFLTGELFF.

The gene calls are TRBV10-1 and TRBJ2-1, with 14 bases matching TRBD2. CDR1 and CDR2 (germline): WNHNN, SYGVQD (reference sequence). The CDR3 runs to 15 residues. V lost 9 bases, J lost 7 bases, and 8 bases stayed unmatched. CDR3 sequence: CARPGTSGGQNEQFF. In DNA form, the CDR3 reads TGCGCCAGACCCGGGACTAGCGGGGGTCAAAATGAGCAGTTCTTC.

The chain combines TRBV6-5 with TRBJ1-2; TRBD1 matches 7 bases. The germline V gene encodes CDR1 MNHEY and CDR2 SVGAGI. J gave up 5 bases and V 6 bases, and 12 bases lay outside the gene matches. This CDR3 region has 15 residues. CDR3 DNA: TGTGCCAGCAGACCTACAGGGGCCTTAGGTTATGGCTACACCTTC. It is translated as CASRPTGALGYGYTF.

The chain links TRBV6-1 to TRBJ1-3, with D unresolved. In germline, CDR1 is MNHNS, CDR2 SASEGT. V lost 8 bases, J lost 2 bases, and 4 bases lay in between. The CDR3 extends over 11 amino acids. Written as DNA, the CDR3 is TGTGCCAGCCAAACTGGAAACACCATATATTTT. Protein sequence: CASQTGNTIYF.

The rearrangement links TRBV6-5 to TRBJ1-5; 7 bases match TRBD1. Germline assignment: CDR1 MNHEY and CDR2 SVGAGI. V was clipped by 5 bases and J by 5 bases; unmatched bases: 3. The CDR3 length is 13 residues. The CDR3 loop is CASSADRDQPQHF. CDR3 sequence (DNA): TGTGCCAGCAGTGCTGACAGGGATCAGCCCCAGCATTTT.

This chain connects TRBV15 to TRBJ2-5; 7 nucleotides line up with TRBD2. This CDR3 comprises 15 residues. With 1 base clipped from V and 5 bases from J, the junction kept 7 bases outside the gene matches. Germline loops: CDR1 LNHNV, CDR2 YYDKDF (reference sequence). CDR3 in DNA: TGTGCCACCAGCAGAGTTAGCGGGCTATTGGAGACCCAGTACTTC. Translation gives CATSRVSGLLETQYF.

V gene TRBV19 combines with J gene TRBJ1-6; TRBD1 matches 8 bases. Germline CDR1 and CDR2: LNHDA and SQIVND (reference sequence). This CDR3 region has 20 residues. The ends lost 0 bases at V and 0 bases at J; junction bases unmatched: 10. The CDR3 DNA is TGTGCCAGTAGTATAGATCACGGCAGGGGGCTGAGCTCCTATAATTCACCCCTCCACTTT. This sequence encodes CASSIDHGRGLSSYNSPLHF.

This chain joins TRBV27 and TRBJ2-1, with D possibly TRBD1 on 6 matching bases. V was pared by 3 bases and J by 10 bases, with 16 bases between. The CDR3 sequence is 14 residues long. Germline CDR1 and CDR2: MNHEY and SMNVEV (reference sequence). Here the CDR3 DNA reads TGTGCCAGCAGTTTCCGGGACATTCGGGACGAGCAGTTCTTC. This codes for CASSFRDIRDEQFF.

The gene calls are TRBV19 and TRBJ2-1, with D maybe TRBD2 (7 bases). The germline V gene has CDR1 LNHDA and CDR2 SQIVND (reference sequence). Trimming left V 4 bases short and J 2 bases short, with 18 bases between. This CDR3 is 17 amino acids long. The DNA for the CDR3 is TGTGCCAGTAGTACACATTCCGGGGGGCCTCCCTACAATGAGCAGTTCTTC. This codes for CASSTHSGGPPYNEQFF.

The chain links TRBV19 to TRBJ1-2; the D gene is possibly TRBD1 (6 bases). The CDR3 spans 13 residues. Trimming took 5 bases from V and 5 from J, leaving 12 bases between them. Per germline, CDR1 LNHDA and CDR2 SQIVND (reference sequence). The CDR3 DNA follows: TGTGCCAGTAGTTCAACAGGGCCATATGGCTACACCTTC. Translated: CASSSTGPYGYTF.

The genes are TRBV2 and TRBJ1-1, with TRBD1 identical over 7 bases. Germline V gives CDR1 SNHLY, CDR2 FYNNEI. V lost 0 bases and J lost 1; bases outside the gene matches: 17. The CDR3 spans 20 residues. CDR3 nucleotides: TGTGCCAGCAGTGAAGCGGCTGTTTGGGACAGCAAGCTTAAGAACACTGAAGCTTTCTTT. This gives the protein CASSEAAVWDSKLKNTEAFF.

J is TRBJ1-1 and V is TRBV5-5; 7 positions match TRBD1. CDR1 SGHKS and CDR2 YYEKEE come from the germline V gene (reference sequence). This CDR3 spans 12 amino acids. V shed 0 bases and J 8 bases; nucleotides not matched to a gene: 1. The CDR3 sequence: CASSLGDREAFF. The CDR3 bases are TGTGCCAGCAGCTTGGGGGACAGAGAAGCTTTCTTT.

The chain employs TRBV27 and TRBJ1-4; possible D gene TRBD1, 5 bases. Germline V gene sequence: CDR1 MNHEY, CDR2 SMNVEV (reference sequence). The CDR3 extends over 15 amino acids. V was pared by 2 bases and J by 8 bases, with 15 bases between. The CDR3, as DNA: TGTGCCAGCAGTTTAAGGGGTCGGAGAGGCGAAAAACTGTTTTTT. Amino acids: CASSLRGRRGEKLFF.

The V gene is TRBV14, the J gene TRBJ2-5; no clear D. With 0 bases removed from V and 5 bases from J, the gap between germline ends came to 13 bases. The CDR3 extends over 15 amino acids. Looked up from germline, CDR1 is SGHDN and CDR2 is FVKESK. CDR3 DNA: TGTGCCAGCAGCCAAGAGATATCGGTTCGGGAGACCCAGTACTTC. It encodes CASSQEISVRETQYF.

The V call is TRBV5-1, the J call TRBJ2-7; TRBD1 might be the D (5 bases). The CDR3 consists of 14 residues. V was trimmed by 2 bases and J by 2 bases, leaving 11 bases between them. Germline V gene data show CDR1 as SGHRS and CDR2 as YFSETQ. The CDR3 here is CASSFDSRAYEQYF. The DNA for the CDR3 is TGCGCCAGCAGCTTTGACAGCCGAGCCTACGAGCAGTACTTC.

The V gene is TRBV6-1, the J gene TRBJ1-5; weak D call: TRBD1 (6 bases). The germline V gene encodes CDR1 MNHNS and CDR2 SASEGT. Trimming left V 4 bases short and J 7 bases short, with 14 bases between. The CDR3 runs 14 residues. The CDR3 loop reads CASSAGGVRQPQHF. Here the CDR3 DNA reads TGTGCCAGCAGTGCGGGGGGCGTCCGACAGCCCCAGCATTTT.

The V gene is TRBV19, the J gene TRBJ2-2; 8 nucleotides match TRBD1. Germline trimming cut 0 bases from V and 7 bases from J; bases unmatched to any gene: 4. Looked up from germline, CDR1 is LNHDA and CDR2 is SQIVND (reference sequence). This CDR3 spans 15 amino acids. The CDR3 sequence is CASSIDRGLGGELFF. The CDR3 region has the DNA TGTGCCAGTAGTATAGACAGGGGGCTGGGCGGGGAGCTGTTTTTT.

V gene TRBV7-3 combines with J gene TRBJ2-1; 8 bases are shared with TRBD2. Germline V CDR1 and CDR2: SGHTA, FQGTGA. The CDR3 covers 15 residues. Unmatched junction bases numbered 6, after V lost 1 base and J lost 7 bases. DNA of the CDR3: TGTGCCAGCAGCTTAAGAGCGGGGGAACGGAATGAGCAGTTCTTC. Protein sequence: CASSLRAGERNEQFF. The whole variable domain, filled in from reference TRBV7-3 and TRBJ2-1, reads GAGVSQTPSNKVTEKGKYVELRCDPISGHTALYWYRQSLGQGPEFLIYFQGTGAADDSGLPNDRFFAVRPEGSVSTLKIQRTERGDSAVYLCASSLRAGERNEQFFGPGTRLTVL.

This clone appeared once. CDR3 in amino acids: CASSLDTGTQYF. In nucleotides, the CDR3 is TGTGCCAGCAGCTTAGATACAGGGACCCAGTACTTC. The chain couples TRBV7-2 to TRBJ2-5, with D possibly matching TRBD1 (5 bases). The germline CDR1 and CDR2 sequences are SGHTA and FQGNSA. V was shortened by 1 base and J by 7 bases, with 7 bases between the two germline ends. This CDR3 has 12 amino acids. The full variable domain, with the rest looked up from reference TRBV7-2 and TRBJ2-5, is GAGVSQSPSNKVTEKGKDVELRCDPISGHTALYWYRQSLGQGLEFLIYFQGNSAPDKSGLPSDRFSAERTGGSVSTLTIQRTQQEDSAVYLCASSLDTGTQYFGPGTRLLVL.

The V and J genes are TRBV11-2 and TRBJ2-7, with unresolved D. The germline gives CDR1 SGHAT, CDR2 FQNNGV. The germline V and J ends were trimmed by 1 base and 3 bases, with 10 bases remaining between them. The CDR3 length is 14 residues. The DNA of the CDR3 is TGTGCCAGCAGCTTAGCAGCAGGTGGCTACGAGCAGTACTTC. It encodes CASSLAAGGYEQYF.

The chain recombines TRBV6-1 with TRBJ2-7, with D maybe TRBD2 (5 bases). Trimming pared 5 bases from V and 9 bases from J, leaving 23 bases between. CDR1 MNHNS and CDR2 SASEGT come from the germline V gene. This CDR3 spans 15 amino acids. CDR3 protein: CASSQRLSSYEGQYF. Here the CDR3 DNA reads TGTGCCAGCAGTCAACGATTGTCCAGCTACGAGGGGCAGTACTTC.

This clone was observed a few times. The rearrangement uses TRBV19 and TRBJ1-5, with D uncertain. Germline V gene data show CDR1 as LNHDA and CDR2 as SQIVND (reference sequence). The length of the CDR3 is 15 residues. V was clipped by 5 bases and J by 6 bases, with 17 bases between them. The CDR3, as DNA: TGTGCCAGTAGTGTCCTGGGAGGGCTGGGTCAGCCCCAGCATTTT. It specifies CASSVLGGLGQPQHF.

The gene calls are TRBV30 and TRBJ2-1; weak D call: TRBD2 (6 bases). Trimming shortened V by 2 bases and J by 2 bases, and 10 bases separated the two germline ends. The germline gives CDR1 GTSNPN, CDR2 SVGIG (reference sequence). The CDR3 loop spans 14 amino acids. The CDR3 bases are TGTGCCTGGAGTTGGGAGGATACCTACAATGAGCAGTTCTTC. Its translation is CAWSWEDTYNEQFF.